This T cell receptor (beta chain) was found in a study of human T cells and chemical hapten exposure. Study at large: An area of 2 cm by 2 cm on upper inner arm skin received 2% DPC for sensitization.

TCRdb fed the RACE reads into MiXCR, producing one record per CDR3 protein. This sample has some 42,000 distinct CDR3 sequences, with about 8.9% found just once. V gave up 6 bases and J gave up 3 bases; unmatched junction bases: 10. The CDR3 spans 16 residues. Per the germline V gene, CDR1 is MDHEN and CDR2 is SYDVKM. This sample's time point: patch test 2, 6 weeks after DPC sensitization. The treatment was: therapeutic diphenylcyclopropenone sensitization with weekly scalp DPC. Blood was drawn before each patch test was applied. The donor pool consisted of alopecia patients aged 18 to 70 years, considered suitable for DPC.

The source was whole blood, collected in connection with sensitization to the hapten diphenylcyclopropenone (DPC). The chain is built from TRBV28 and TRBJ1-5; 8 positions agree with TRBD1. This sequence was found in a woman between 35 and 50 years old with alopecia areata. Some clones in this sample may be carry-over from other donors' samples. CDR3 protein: CASRLTGTGDNQPQHF. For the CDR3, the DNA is TGTGCCAGCAGGTTGACCGGGACAGGAGACAATCAGCCCCAGCATTTT.